Detailed here is one TCR beta chain. The sample is drawn from a study of CD8 T cells in Susac syndrome. Reverse transcription of about 0.5 to 1 ug RNA used random hexamers. With immunoSEQ multiplex PCR, TCR beta CDR3 was amplified across 54 Vbeta and 13 Jbeta. TCRdb re-called the immunoSEQ multiplex PCR reads with MiXCR, one entry per CDR3 protein. The sample gives tens of thousands of distinct CDR3 sequences, 96% of which show up once; 0.095% to 0.13% is in the top ten. CDR1 and CDR2 (germline): SGHTA, FQGNSA. CDR3 length equals 14 residues. V lost 3 bases, J lost 8 bases, and 3 bases stayed unmatched. CD8+ and CD4+ T cells taken from blood had their TCR beta sequenced. Those who served as multiple sclerosis controls were treatment-naive patients with stable or active relapsing-remitting disease. The CD8+ and CD4+ T cells were isolated magnetically using a negative isolation approach, whereas the TEMRA cells were enriched by FACS.

The rearrangement links TRBV7-2 to TRBJ1-6; 8 bases are a match to TRBD1. The receptor was derived from a human donor with multiple sclerosis. Sequences were obtained from CD4+ T cells from PBMCs. CDR3 bases: TGTGCCAGCAGCTTTGGACAGGGATATTCACCCCTCCACTTT. Its translation is CASSFGQGYSPLHF.